One T cell receptor beta chain is described in this entry. This entry comes from a study of blood T cell repertoires in COVID-19. This CDR3 is 18 amino acids long. The V gene end was trimmed by 5 bases and the J gene end by 7 bases; junction bases not matched to a gene: 20. Germline CDR1 and CDR2: SGHAT and FQNNGV. Profiling relied on immunoSEQ multiplex PCR, and the TCRdb table lists in-frame clones only, not all of them. The top ten hold under 3.5% of the sample, which has 300,000 to 350,000 clones, under 95% seen once. Sequencing was carried out using peripheral blood. The V call is TRBV11-2, the J call TRBJ2-3, with 8 bases matching TRBD2. The clonotype was recovered from a woman younger than 30 who had recovered from COVID-19. In DNA, the CDR3 is TGTGCCAGCAGCCCCAGTCTCACTAGCGGCCGACAACAATATACGCAGTATTTT. It yields the protein CASSPSLTSGRQQYTQYF.